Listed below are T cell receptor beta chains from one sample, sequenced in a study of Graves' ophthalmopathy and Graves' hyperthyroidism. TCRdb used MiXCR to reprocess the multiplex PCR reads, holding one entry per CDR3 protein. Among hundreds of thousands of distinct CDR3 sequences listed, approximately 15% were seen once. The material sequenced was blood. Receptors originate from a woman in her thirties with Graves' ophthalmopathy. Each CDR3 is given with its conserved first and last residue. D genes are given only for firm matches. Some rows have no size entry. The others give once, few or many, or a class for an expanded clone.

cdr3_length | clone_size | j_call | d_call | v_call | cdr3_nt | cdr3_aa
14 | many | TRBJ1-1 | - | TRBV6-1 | TGTGCCAGTACAGGAGGCCCTGAACTGGCTGAAGCTTTCTTT | CASTGGPELAEAFF
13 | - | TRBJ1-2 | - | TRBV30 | TGTGCCTGGAGTGTCGCAGGGGCGAGTGGCTACACCTTC | CAWSVAGASGYTF
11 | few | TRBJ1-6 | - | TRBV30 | TGTGCCTGGAGGGGCCCCATTCGCCTCCACTTT | CAWRGPIRLHF
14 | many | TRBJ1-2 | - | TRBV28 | TGTGCCAGCAGTTTCAGGCCAGCGAACTATGGCTACACCTTC | CASSFRPANYGYTF
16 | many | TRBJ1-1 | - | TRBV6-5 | TGTGCCAGCAGTTCCAAGGACGAAGGCTTGAACACTGAAGCTTTCTTT | CASSSKDEGLNTEAFF
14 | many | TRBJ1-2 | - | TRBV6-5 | TGTGCCAGCAGTTACTACGGGACGGTCTATGGCTACACCTTC | CASSYYGTVYGYTF
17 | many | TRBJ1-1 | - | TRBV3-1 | TGTGCCAGCAGCCCCCGGGGGACGGGATTCGTGAACACTGAAGCTTTCTTT | CASSPRGTGFVNTEAFF
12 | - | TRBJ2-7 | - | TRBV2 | TGTGCCAGCGGGGGACCGACCTACGAGCAGTACTTC | CASGGPTYEQYF
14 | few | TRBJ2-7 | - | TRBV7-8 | TGTGCCAGCAGCCCAACGGGGCAGGGGGCGCGGGGGGACTTC | CASSPTGQGARGDF
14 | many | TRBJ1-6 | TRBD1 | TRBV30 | TGTGCCTGGAGAATCCGACAGGGAGATTCACCCCTCCACTTT | CAWRIRQGDSPLHF
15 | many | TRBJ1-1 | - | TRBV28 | TGTGCCAGCAGTTTATTGTTCGGGGTCGACACTGAAGCTTTCTTT | CASSLLFGVDTEAFF
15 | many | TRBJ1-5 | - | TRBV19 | TGTGCCAGTAGTATAGCCGGAGGGCACAATCAGCCCCAGCATTTT | CASSIAGGHNQPQHF
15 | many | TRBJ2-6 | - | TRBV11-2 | TGTGCCAGCAGCCCAACAGTCTCTGGGGCCAACGTCCTGACTTTC | CASSPTVSGANVLTF
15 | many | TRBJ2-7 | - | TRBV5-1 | TGCGCCAGCAGCCCGACGAGGGGCCCGCCCTACGAGCAGTACTTC | CASSPTRGPPYEQYF
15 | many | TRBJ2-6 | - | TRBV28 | TGTGCCAGCAGTTTACATGACTCTGGGGCCAACGTCCTGACTTTC | CASSLHDSGANVLTF
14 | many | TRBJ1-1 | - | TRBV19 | TGTGCCAGTAGTATCAACATCTTGGACACTGAAGCTTTCTTT | CASSINILDTEAFF
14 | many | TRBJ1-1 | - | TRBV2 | TGTGCCAGCAGTGAGTACAGGATGAACACTGAAGCTTTCTTT | CASSEYRMNTEAFF
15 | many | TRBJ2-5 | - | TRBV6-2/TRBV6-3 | TGTGCCAGCAGGGGATGGGGGGCAGTCCAAGAGACCCAGTACTTC | CASRGWGAVQETQYF
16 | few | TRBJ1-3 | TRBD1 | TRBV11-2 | TGTGCCAGCAGCTTAGTAGGACAGGCCTCTGGAAACACCATATATTTT | CASSLVGQASGNTIYF
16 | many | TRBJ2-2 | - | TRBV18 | TGTGCCAGCTCACCGTACCGGGGACACAACACCGGGGAGCTGTTTTTT | CASSPYRGHNTGELFF
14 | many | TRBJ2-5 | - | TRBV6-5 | TGTGCCAGCACCCCACAGGGCCGACAAGAGACCCAGTACTTC | CASTPQGRQETQYF
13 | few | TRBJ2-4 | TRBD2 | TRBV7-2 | TGTGCCACCGCACGGGGGGGCGGAAACATTAAGTACTTC | CATARGGGNIKYF
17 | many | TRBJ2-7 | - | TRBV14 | TGTGCCAGCAGCCAAGAACCCCCGGTCGGCCAAACCTACGAGCAGTACTTC | CASSQEPPVGQTYEQYF
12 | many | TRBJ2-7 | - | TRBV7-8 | TGTGCCAGCAGCTTAGACATTTACGAGCAGTACTTC | CASSLDIYEQYF
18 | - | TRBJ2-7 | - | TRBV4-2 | TGTGCCAGCAGCCATAACAGAGGAATCGGGGAACGCTCCTACGAGCAGTACTTC | CASSHNRGIGERSYEQYF
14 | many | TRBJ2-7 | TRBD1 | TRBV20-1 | TGCAGTGCTAGCCCCGGGACAGGGGGCTACGAGCAGTACTTC | CSASPGTGGYEQYF